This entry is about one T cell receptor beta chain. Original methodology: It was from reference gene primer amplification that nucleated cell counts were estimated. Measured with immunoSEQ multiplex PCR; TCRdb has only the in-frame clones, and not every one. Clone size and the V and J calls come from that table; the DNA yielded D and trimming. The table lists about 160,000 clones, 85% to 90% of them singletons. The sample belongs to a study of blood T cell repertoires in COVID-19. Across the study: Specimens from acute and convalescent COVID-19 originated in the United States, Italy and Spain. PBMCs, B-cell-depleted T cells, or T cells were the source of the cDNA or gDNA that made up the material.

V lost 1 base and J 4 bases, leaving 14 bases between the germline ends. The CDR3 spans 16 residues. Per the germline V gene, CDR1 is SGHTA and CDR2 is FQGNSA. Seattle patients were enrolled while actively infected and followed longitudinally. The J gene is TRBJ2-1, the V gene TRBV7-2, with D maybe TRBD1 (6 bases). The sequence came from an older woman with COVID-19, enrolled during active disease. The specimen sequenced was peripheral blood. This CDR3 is CASSLEQGRSYNEQFF. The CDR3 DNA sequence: TGTGCCAGCAGCTTAGAACAGGGACGGTCTTACAATGAGCAGTTCTTC.